This T cell receptor beta chain was sequenced during a study of neurological immune-mediated disorders. Overall study results and limits: The highest TCR clonal expansion occurred in HTLV-1-associated myelopathy; multiple sclerosis fell below healthy controls. The absence of any CDR3 amino acid sequence shared by expanded clones across subjects suggests that repertoires were private in all groups.

This clonotype occurred many times. The antigen remains unidentified. From germline, CDR1 is MNHNS and CDR2 SASEGT. CDR3 size: 14 residues. The ends were cut back, 4 bases at V and 1 base at J, with 8 bases in the middle. 5'RACE employing 10-nucleotide random UMIs yielded the cDNA. TCRdb re-called the 5' RACE reads with MiXCR, one entry per CDR3 protein. The table includes approximately 44,000 distinct CDR3 sequences, approximately 6.2% detected once. The chain recombines TRBV6-1 with TRBJ1-5; D remains ambiguous. Source material: CD4+ T cells from blood. This sequence was found in a woman aged 18-29 years with multiple sclerosis. CDR3 sequence (DNA): TGTGCCAGCAGTGGGACGGGGAGCAATCAGCCCCAGCATTTT. As protein: CASSGTGSNQPQHF.